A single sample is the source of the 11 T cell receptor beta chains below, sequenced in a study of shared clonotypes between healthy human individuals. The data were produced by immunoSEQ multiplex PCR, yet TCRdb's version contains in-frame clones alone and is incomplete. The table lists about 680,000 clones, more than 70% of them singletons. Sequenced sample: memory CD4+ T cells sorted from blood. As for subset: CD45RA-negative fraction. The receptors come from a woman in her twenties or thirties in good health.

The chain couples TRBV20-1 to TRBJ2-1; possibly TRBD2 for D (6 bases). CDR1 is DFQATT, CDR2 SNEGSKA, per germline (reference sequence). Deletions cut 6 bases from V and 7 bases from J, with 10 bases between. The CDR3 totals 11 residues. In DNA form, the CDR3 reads TGCAGTGCAATAGGACTAAATGAGCAGTTCTTC. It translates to CSAIGLNEQFF.

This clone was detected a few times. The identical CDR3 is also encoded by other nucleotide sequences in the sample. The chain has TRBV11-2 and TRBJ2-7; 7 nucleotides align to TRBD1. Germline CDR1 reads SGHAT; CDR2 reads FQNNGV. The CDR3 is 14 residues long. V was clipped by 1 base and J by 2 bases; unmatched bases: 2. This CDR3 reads CASSLGQGPYEQYF. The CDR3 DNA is TGTGCCAGCAGCTTAGGACAGGGCCCCTACGAGCAGTACTTC.

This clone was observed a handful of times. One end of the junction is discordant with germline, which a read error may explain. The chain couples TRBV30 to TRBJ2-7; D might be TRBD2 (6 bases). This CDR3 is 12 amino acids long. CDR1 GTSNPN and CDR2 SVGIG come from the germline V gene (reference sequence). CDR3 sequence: CAWSSNRDSVRF. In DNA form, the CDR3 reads TGTGCCTGGAGTTCTAACCGGGACTCGGTACGCTTC. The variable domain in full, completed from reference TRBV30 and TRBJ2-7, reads SQTIHQWPATLVQPVGSPLSLECTVEGTSNPNLYWYRQAAGRGLQLLFYSVGIGQISSEVPQNLSASRPQDRQFILSSKKLLLSDSGFYLCAWSSNRDSVRFGPGTRLTVT.

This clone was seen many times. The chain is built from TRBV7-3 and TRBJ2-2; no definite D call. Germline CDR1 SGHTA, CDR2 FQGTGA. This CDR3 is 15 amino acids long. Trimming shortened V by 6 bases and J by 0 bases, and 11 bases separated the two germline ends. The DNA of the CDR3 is TGTGCCAGCAGGTCTAGAGCCGCGAACACCGGGGAGCTGTTTTTT. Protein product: CASRSRAANTGELFF. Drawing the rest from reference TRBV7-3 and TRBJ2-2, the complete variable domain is GAGVSQTPSNKVTEKGKYVELRCDPISGHTALYWYRQSLGQGPEFLIYFQGTGAADDSGLPNDRFFAVRPEGSVSTLKIQRTERGDSAVYLCASRSRAANTGELFFGEGSRLTVL.

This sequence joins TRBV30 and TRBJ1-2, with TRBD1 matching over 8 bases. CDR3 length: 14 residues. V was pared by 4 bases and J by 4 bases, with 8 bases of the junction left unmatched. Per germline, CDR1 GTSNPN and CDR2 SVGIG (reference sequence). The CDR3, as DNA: TGTGCCTGGACTGGGGACAGGAGGGGCTATGGCTACACCTTC. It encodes CAWTGDRRGYGYTF. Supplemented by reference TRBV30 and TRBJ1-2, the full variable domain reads SQTIHQWPATLVQPVGSPLSLECTVEGTSNPNLYWYRQAAGRGLQLLFYSVGIGQISSEVPQNLSASRPQDRQFILSSKKLLLSDSGFYLCAWTGDRRGYGYTFGSGTRLTVV.

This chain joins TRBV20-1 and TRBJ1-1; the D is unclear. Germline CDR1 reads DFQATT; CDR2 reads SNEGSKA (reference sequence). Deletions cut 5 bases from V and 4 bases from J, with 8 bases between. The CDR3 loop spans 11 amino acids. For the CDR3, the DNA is TGCAGTGCTGGAGGCGTCACTGAAGCTTTCTTT. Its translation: CSAGGVTEAFF.

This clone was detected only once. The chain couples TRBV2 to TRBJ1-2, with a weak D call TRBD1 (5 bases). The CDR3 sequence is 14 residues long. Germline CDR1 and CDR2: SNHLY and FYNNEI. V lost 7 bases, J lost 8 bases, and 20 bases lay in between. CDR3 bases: TGTGCCAGCACCCAGGGTGGAGGGGTTCCGGGCTACACCTTC. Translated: CASTQGGGVPGYTF.

CDR3 nucleotide sequence: TGCGCCAGCAGCTTGTGGGACTCTGGAAACACCATATATTTT. Translated, it gives CASSLWDSGNTIYF. The V gene is TRBV5-1, the J gene TRBJ1-3; unclear D gene. This CDR3 contains 14 residues. The V and J ends lost 1 base and 0 bases respectively, with 5 bases between them. Germline V gives CDR1 SGHRS, CDR2 YFSETQ.

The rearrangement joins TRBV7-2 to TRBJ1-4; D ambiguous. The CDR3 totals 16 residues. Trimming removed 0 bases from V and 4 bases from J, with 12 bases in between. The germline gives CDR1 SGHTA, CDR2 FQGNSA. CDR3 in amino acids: CASSLASSPGNEKLFF. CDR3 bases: TGTGCCAGCAGCTTAGCTTCTTCGCCGGGTAATGAAAAACTGTTTTTT.

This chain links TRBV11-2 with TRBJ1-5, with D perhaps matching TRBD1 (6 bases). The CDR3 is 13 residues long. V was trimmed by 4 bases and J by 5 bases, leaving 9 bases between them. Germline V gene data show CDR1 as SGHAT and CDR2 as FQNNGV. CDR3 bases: TGTGCCAGCAGCTCAGGGGTGGATCAGCCCCAGCATTTT. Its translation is CASSSGVDQPQHF.

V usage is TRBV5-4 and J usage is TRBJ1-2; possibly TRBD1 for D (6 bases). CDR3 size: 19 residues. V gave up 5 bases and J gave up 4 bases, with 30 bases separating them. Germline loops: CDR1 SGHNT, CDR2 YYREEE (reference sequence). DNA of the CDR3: TGTGCCAGCAGACCGCCAACGGCGGGGACAACGACATCCAGCTATGGCTACACCTTC. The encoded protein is CASRPPTAGTTTSSYGYTF.